Listed below are T cell receptor beta chains from one sample, sequenced in a study of somatic mutations in cytotoxic T cells in rheumatoid arthritis. The protocol was immunoSEQ multiplex PCR, while the TCRdb copy is restricted to in-frame clones and leaves out a portion. The profile covers approximately 17,000 clones, with about four fifths appearing a single time and around a sixth taken by the ten largest. The sample comprised CD8+ T cells sorted from blood. These receptors originate from an adult with rheumatoid arthritis. The CDR3 runs from the conserved cysteine through the conserved F or W. The order of the fields is D gene, clone size, V gene, J gene, CDR3 protein, CDR3 DNA. D genes are given only for firm matches. The size of a clone is reported for some rows only, either as once, few or many, or as a class for expanded clones.

D gene: -; clone size: -; V gene: TRBV6-6; J gene: TRBJ1-5; CDR3 protein: CASSYSGSNQPQHF; CDR3 DNA: TGTGCCAGCAGTTACTCGGGGAGCAATCAGCCCCAGCATTTT
D gene: -; clone size: -; V gene: TRBV5-1; J gene: TRBJ1-6; CDR3 protein: CASSLRSPFNSPLHF; CDR3 DNA: TGCGCCAGCAGCTTGAGGTCCCCCTTTAATTCACCCCTCCACTTT
D gene: -; clone size: few; V gene: TRBV9; J gene: TRBJ2-2; CDR3 protein: CASSVAGGELFF; CDR3 DNA: TGTGCCAGCAGCGTAGCGGGCGGGGAGCTGTTTTTT
D gene: -; clone size: -; V gene: TRBV6-5; J gene: TRBJ2-7; CDR3 protein: CASSYSLDSSYEQYF; CDR3 DNA: TGTGCCAGCAGTTACTCTCTAGACAGTTCCTACGAGCAGTACTTC
D gene: -; clone size: -; V gene: TRBV11-3; J gene: TRBJ1-2; CDR3 protein: CASSLGVGEHINYGYTF; CDR3 DNA: TGTGCCAGCAGCTTGGGGGTGGGTGAGCACATAAACTATGGCTACACCTTC
D gene: TRBD1; clone size: once; V gene: TRBV7-8; J gene: TRBJ2-5; CDR3 protein: CASSLSGQGKTQYF; CDR3 DNA: TGTGCCAGCAGCTTATCTGGACAGGGCAAGACCCAGTACTTC
D gene: TRBD2; clone size: -; V gene: TRBV19; J gene: TRBJ2-7; CDR3 protein: CASREIAGATPHEQYF; CDR3 DNA: TGTGCCAGTAGGGAGATAGCGGGGGCTACCCCCCACGAGCAGTACTTC
D gene: -; clone size: few; V gene: TRBV28; J gene: TRBJ2-1; CDR3 protein: CASRLPGLNEQFF; CDR3 DNA: TGTGCCAGCAGACTCCCAGGGCTCAATGAGCAGTTCTTC
D gene: TRBD1; clone size: -; V gene: TRBV5-6; J gene: TRBJ1-2; CDR3 protein: CASSRQDRATYGYTF; CDR3 DNA: TGTGCCAGCAGCCGCCAGGACAGGGCGACCTATGGCTACACCTTC
D gene: TRBD1; clone size: -; V gene: TRBV6-6; J gene: TRBJ1-1; CDR3 protein: CASREPGGLGNTEAFF; CDR3 DNA: TGTGCCAGCAGGGAACCAGGGGGGCTCGGGAACACTGAAGCTTTCTTT
D gene: -; clone size: -; V gene: TRBV28; J gene: TRBJ1-2; CDR3 protein: CASSSDYGYTF; CDR3 DNA: TGTGCCAGCAGTTCAGACTATGGCTACACCTTC
D gene: TRBD1; clone size: -; V gene: TRBV5-1; J gene: TRBJ1-3; CDR3 protein: CASSLVPDRGTDTIYF; CDR3 DNA: TGCGCCAGCAGCTTGGTCCCGGACAGGGGGACAGACACCATATATTTT
D gene: -; clone size: -; V gene: TRBV15; J gene: TRBJ2-7; CDR3 protein: CATRDSVASGSYEQYF; CDR3 DNA: TGTGCCACCAGGGACAGCGTGGCTAGTGGGTCCTACGAGCAGTACTTC
D gene: TRBD1; clone size: -; V gene: TRBV29-1; J gene: TRBJ1-1; CDR3 protein: CSASIGTAHTEAFF; CDR3 DNA: TGCAGCGCCTCAATTGGGACAGCACACACTGAAGCTTTCTTT
D gene: TRBD1; clone size: -; V gene: TRBV9; J gene: TRBJ1-4; CDR3 protein: CASSVVGDRGLTNEKLFF; CDR3 DNA: TGTGCCAGCAGCGTAGTCGGGGACAGGGGGCTAACTAATGAAAAACTGTTTTTT
D gene: TRBD1; clone size: -; V gene: TRBV5-6; J gene: TRBJ2-7; CDR3 protein: CASSFLRGYEQYF; CDR3 DNA: TGTGCCAGCAGCTTCCTCAGGGGGTACGAGCAGTACTTC
D gene: -; clone size: -; V gene: TRBV6-1; J gene: TRBJ2-7; CDR3 protein: CASSPPSASSYEQYF; CDR3 DNA: TGTGCCAGCAGTCCTCCCTCTGCAAGCTCCTACGAGCAGTACTTC
D gene: -; clone size: -; V gene: TRBV10-2; J gene: TRBJ2-1; CDR3 protein: CASNRDTESLFIDEQFF; CDR3 DNA: TGCGCCAGCAACCGAGACACGGAAAGTTTGTTTATCGATGAGCAGTTCTTC